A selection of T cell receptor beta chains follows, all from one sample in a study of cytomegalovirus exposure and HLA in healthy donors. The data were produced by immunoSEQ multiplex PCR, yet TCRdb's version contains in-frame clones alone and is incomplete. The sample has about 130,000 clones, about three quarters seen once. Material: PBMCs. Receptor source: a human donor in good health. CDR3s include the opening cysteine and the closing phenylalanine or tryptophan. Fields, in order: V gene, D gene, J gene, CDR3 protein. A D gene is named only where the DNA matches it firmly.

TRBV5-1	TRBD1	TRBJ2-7	CASSLWVGGTGNSYEQYF
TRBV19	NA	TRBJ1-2	CASSIEPGVYGYTF
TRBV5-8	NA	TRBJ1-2	CASSLVGGGYGYTF
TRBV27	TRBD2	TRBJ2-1	CASSYGTSVNEQFF
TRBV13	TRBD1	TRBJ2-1	CASSVRQGANEQFF
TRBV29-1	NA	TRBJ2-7	CSVYERYEQYF
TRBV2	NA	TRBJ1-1	CASSDLGQNTEAFF
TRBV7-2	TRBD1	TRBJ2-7	CASSPGGSSYEQYF
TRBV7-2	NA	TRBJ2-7	CASSLGPSSYEQYF
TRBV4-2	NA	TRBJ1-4	CASSQDREGSRKLFF
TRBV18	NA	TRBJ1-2	CASSPRRDSYGYTF
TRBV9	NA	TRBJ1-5	CASSVEDTDNQPQHF
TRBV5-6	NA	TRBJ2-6	CASSDEHYSGANVLTF
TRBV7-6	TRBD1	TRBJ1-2	CASSLAQGAYGYTF
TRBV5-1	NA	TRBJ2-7	CASSGTGWGRSEQYF
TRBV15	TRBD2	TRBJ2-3	CATKTKIGGARDTQYF
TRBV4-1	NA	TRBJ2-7	CASSQEAQTESYEQYF
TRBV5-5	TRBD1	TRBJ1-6	CASSLWTGTYNSPLHF
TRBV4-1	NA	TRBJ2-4	CASSQTGNIQYF
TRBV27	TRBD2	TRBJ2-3	CASSSRTSGVADTQYF
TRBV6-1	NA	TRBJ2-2	CASRDRANTGELFF
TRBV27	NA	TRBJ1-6	CATSGDDQSSYNSPLHF
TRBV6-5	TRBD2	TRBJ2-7	CASTGLAGSYEQYF
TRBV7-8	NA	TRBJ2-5	CASKRLPSWETQYF
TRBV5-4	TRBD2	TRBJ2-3	CASSGTITDTQYF
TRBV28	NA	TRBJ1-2	CASSHTGWGVGYTF
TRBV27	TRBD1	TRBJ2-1	CASSIHRGLAYNEQFF
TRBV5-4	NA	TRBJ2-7	CASSAGDWYEQYF
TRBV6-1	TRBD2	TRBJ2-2	CASSVRSGANTGELFF
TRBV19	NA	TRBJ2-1	CASSLMGGEDEQFF
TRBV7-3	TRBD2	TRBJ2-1	CASSPSGGRGEQFF
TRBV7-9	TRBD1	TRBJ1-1	CASSLQQGVKAFF
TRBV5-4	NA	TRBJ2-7	CASSPGHPYEQYF